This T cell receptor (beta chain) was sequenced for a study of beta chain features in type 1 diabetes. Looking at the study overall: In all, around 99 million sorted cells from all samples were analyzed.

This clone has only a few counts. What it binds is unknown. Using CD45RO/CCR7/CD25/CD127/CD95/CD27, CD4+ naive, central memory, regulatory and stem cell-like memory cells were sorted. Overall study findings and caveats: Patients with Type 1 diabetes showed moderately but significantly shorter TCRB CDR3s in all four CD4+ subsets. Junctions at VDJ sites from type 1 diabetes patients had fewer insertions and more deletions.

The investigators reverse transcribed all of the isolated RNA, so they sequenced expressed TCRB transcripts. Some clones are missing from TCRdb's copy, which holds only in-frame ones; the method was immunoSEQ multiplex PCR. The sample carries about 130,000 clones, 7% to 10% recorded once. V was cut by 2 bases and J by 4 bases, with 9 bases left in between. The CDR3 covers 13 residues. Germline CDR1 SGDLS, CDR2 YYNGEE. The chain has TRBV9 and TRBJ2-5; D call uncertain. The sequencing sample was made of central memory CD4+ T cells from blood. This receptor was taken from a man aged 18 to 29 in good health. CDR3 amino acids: CASSVNPGETQYF. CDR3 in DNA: TGTGCCAGCAGCGTTAACCCGGGAGAGACCCAGTACTTC.